Listed below are T cell receptor beta chains from one sample, sequenced in a study of cytomegalovirus exposure and HLA in healthy donors. The data were produced by immunoSEQ multiplex PCR, yet TCRdb's version contains in-frame clones alone and is incomplete. The table shows roughly 200,000 clones, with roughly 9.5% occurring only once. Sequenced material: PBMCs. The receptors stem from a woman in her twenties or thirties in good health and CMV-seropositive. The CDR3 runs from the conserved cysteine through the conserved F or W. D genes are given only for firm matches. Size is omitted from some rows. Given values are once, few, many or a class for expanded clones.

V gene	J gene	clone size	D gene	CDR3 DNA	CDR3 protein
TRBV19	TRBJ1-1	once	.	TGTGCCAGTAGTATAGTCCCCCCAGGCACTGAAGCTTTCTTT	CASSIVPPGTEAFF
TRBV6-4	TRBJ1-5	few	.	TGTGCCAGCAGTGACTCCAAGGGGCAGCAGCCCCAGCATTTT	CASSDSKGQQPQHF
TRBV7-2	TRBJ2-3	few	.	TGTGCCAGCAGCCGGAGAGGGACCCCGGGGGCAGATACGCAGTATTTT	CASSRRGTPGADTQYF
TRBV27	TRBJ2-4	.	TRBD2	TGTGCCAGCAGTTTAGGGTATGCGGGAGTAACCAAAAACATTCAGTACTTC	CASSLGYAGVTKNIQYF
TRBV5-1	TRBJ2-7	.	TRBD2	TGCGCCAGCAGCTTGGGGGGGCTAGCGGGGCCGACCTACGAGCAGTACTTC	CASSLGGLAGPTYEQYF
TRBV5-4	TRBJ2-7	.	TRBD1	TGTGCCAGCAGCTCCGGGGACAGGGCGGACGAGCAGTACTTC	CASSSGDRADEQYF
TRBV6-6	TRBJ2-7	.	.	TGTGCCAGCAGTAACGGGGGGACAGGTGCCTACGAGCAGTACTTC	CASSNGGTGAYEQYF
TRBV14	TRBJ1-1	few	.	TGTGCCAGCAGCCAAGGGCTCGGGAGGGCCACTGAAGCTTTCTTT	CASSQGLGRATEAFF
TRBV15	TRBJ2-1	few	.	TGTGCCACCAGCAGAGATTGGGCTAGCGCCCACAATGAGCAGTTCTTC	CATSRDWASAHNEQFF
TRBV12-2	TRBJ2-2	few	.	TGTGCAAGTCGCTTAAGAGATTGGTCAGGGGCCCCGTGCCCGAACACCGGGGAGCTGTTTTTT	CASRLRDWSGAPCPNTGELFF
TRBV4-1	TRBJ2-7	few	.	TGCGCCAGCAGCCAAGTAGAGGGCCCGGGCTACGAGCAGTACTTC	CASSQVEGPGYEQYF
TRBV5-1	TRBJ2-7	few	TRBD1	TGCGCCAGCAGCCCGTTCGGACAGGGCTACGAGCAGTACTTC	CASSPFGQGYEQYF
TRBV4-1	TRBJ2-5	.	.	TGCGCCAGCAGCCAAAGAATACAGGGTTACACAGAGACCCAGTACTTC	CASSQRIQGYTETQYF
TRBV11-1	TRBJ2-4	.	TRBD2	TGTGCCAGCAGCTTCGGGGGGGCTGCCAAAAACATTCAGTACTTC	CASSFGGAAKNIQYF
TRBV29-1	TRBJ2-7	.	TRBD1	TGCAGCGTGCCAGGGACAGGGGCCTACGAGCAGTACTTC	CSVPGTGAYEQYF
TRBV4-2	TRBJ1-1	.	.	TGTGCCAGCAGCCCCGGGGTCAACACTGAAGCTTTCTTT	CASSPGVNTEAFF
TRBV6-5	TRBJ2-2	.	TRBD1	TGTGCCAGCAGTGGTGGACAGGGGGCAACCGGGGAGCTGTTTTTT	CASSGGQGATGELFF
TRBV5-1	TRBJ1-1	few	.	TGCGCCAGCAGCTCTCACAGGGTCATGAACACTGAAGCTTTCTTT	CASSSHRVMNTEAFF
TRBV4-1	TRBJ2-1	.	.	TGCGCCAGCAGCCTAACGCTAGCTGGGTACAATGAGCAGTTCTTC	CASSLTLAGYNEQFF
TRBV5-8	TRBJ2-7	few	.	TGTGCCAGCAGTTCCCGCGGGCGTAGCACCTACGAGCAGTACTTC	CASSSRGRSTYEQYF
TRBV29-1	TRBJ1-2	few	TRBD1	TGCAGCGTTGGCCGGACAGGGACAAACAATGGCTACACCTTC	CSVGRTGTNNGYTF
TRBV29-1	TRBJ2-3	.	TRBD2	TGCAGCGTTGGGGGTATAGCGGGAGGCACAGATACGCAGTATTTT	CSVGGIAGGTDTQYF
TRBV19	TRBJ2-7	.	TRBD1	TGTGCCAGTAGTATCGGGACAGGGGTAGGCGAGCAGTACTTC	CASSIGTGVGEQYF
TRBV4-2	TRBJ1-2	.	TRBD1	TGTGCCAGCAGCCCCCAGGGGGCGAAGTATGGCTACACCTTC	CASSPQGAKYGYTF
TRBV6-1	TRBJ2-5	few	TRBD2	TGTGCCACCCGACTAGCGGGAGGTATAGAGGAGCAGTACTTC	CATRLAGGIEEQYF
TRBV6-5	TRBJ1-3	.	.	TGTGCCAGCCAAAGGGGCCCAGGAACTGGAAACACCATATATTTT	CASQRGPGTGNTIYF
TRBV5-1	TRBJ2-1	few	.	TGCGCCAGCAGCTTGAGAGGGCAGACCGAGCAGTTCTTC	CASSLRGQTEQFF
TRBV6-1	TRBJ2-5	few	TRBD2	TGTGCCAGCAGTGAAGGGGGACTAGCGGGAGGGCGGGAGAACCAGTACTTC	CASSEGGLAGGRENQYF
TRBV5-6	TRBJ1-3	few	.	TGTGCCAGCAGCTTTGGCCTGGCAGACGGAGGCACCATATATTTT	CASSFGLADGGTIYF
TRBV6-5	TRBJ2-1	few	TRBD2	TGTGCCAGCAAACAAGCGGGGGCCTTCAATGAGCAGTTCTTC	CASKQAGAFNEQFF
TRBV5-6	TRBJ2-5	few	TRBD2	TGTGCCAGCAGCTTCGGTCTGGGGGGGGGAGTGATGGAGACCCAGTACTTC	CASSFGLGGGVMETQYF
TRBV2	TRBJ2-7	.	.	TGTGCCAGCAGTCGGGCACAGGGTCTCGACGAGCAGTACTTC	CASSRAQGLDEQYF
TRBV15	TRBJ2-7	.	TRBD2	TGTGCCACCAGCATTGGGACTAGCGGCAACTCCTACGAGCAGTACTTC	CATSIGTSGNSYEQYF
TRBV11-2	TRBJ2-1	.	TRBD1	TGTGCCAGCAGCTTAGACAGACAGGGTCTGGGCAATGAGCAGTTCTTC	CASSLDRQGLGNEQFF
TRBV5-6	TRBJ2-7	.	TRBD1	TGTGCCAGCAACTTCGGACAGGCCTACGAGCAGTACTTC	CASNFGQAYEQYF
TRBV25-1	TRBJ1-1	few	.	TGTGCCAGCAGTGAATTCTTGGGTCCGGAGGGTAACACTGAAGCTTTCTTT	CASSEFLGPEGNTEAFF
TRBV5-1	TRBJ2-5	.	TRBD2	TGCGCCAGCAGCTCGGACATAGCGGGAGGAAAGGAGACCCAGTACTTC	CASSSDIAGGKETQYF
TRBV7-9	TRBJ2-7	few	TRBD1	TGTGCCAGCAGCTTTCCGGGACAGGGGACGGGAGAGCAGTACTTC	CASSFPGQGTGEQYF
TRBV2	TRBJ2-3	few	TRBD2	TGTGCCAGCAGGTCGGATATTCTAGCGGGGGTCACAGATACGCAGTATTTT	CASRSDILAGVTDTQYF
TRBV9	TRBJ2-2	.	TRBD2	TGTGCCAGCAGCGTAGGGTGGCGGGAGGGCCTTGTCGGGGAGCTGTTTTTT	CASSVGWREGLVGELFF
TRBV6-6	TRBJ1-1	.	.	TGTGCCAGCAGTTATTTATCAGTCTCTTGGAACACTGAAGCTTTCTTT	CASSYLSVSWNTEAFF
TRBV5-1	TRBJ2-3	few	TRBD2	TGCGCCAGCAGCTTGCAGCGACTAGCGGGAGGGCAAGATACGCAGTATTTT	CASSLQRLAGGQDTQYF
TRBV5-8	TRBJ2-5	.	TRBD2	TGTGCCACCCACCTGAAGGGAGCGGGAGGGCCGCTAGAGACCCAGTACTTC	CATHLKGAGGPLETQYF
TRBV6-1	TRBJ2-1	.	TRBD2	TGTGCCAGCAGTATAGCGGGAGGGCCTTCCAATGAGCAGTTCTTC	CASSIAGGPSNEQFF
TRBV7-2	TRBJ2-3	.	TRBD2	TGTGCCAGCAGCTTTCCCCGTAGCGGGATCCCTCCGAGGGATACGCAGTATTTT	CASSFPRSGIPPRDTQYF
TRBV19	TRBJ2-5	.	TRBD1	TGTGCCAGTAGCCCCTCCGGGACAGCTCGCCAAGAGACCCAGTACTTC	CASSPSGTARQETQYF
TRBV5-1	TRBJ2-5	few	TRBD2	TGCGCCAGCAGCTTGGTAAGTCCCACTAGCGGGAGAGAACAAGAGACCCAGTACTTC	CASSLVSPTSGREQETQYF
TRBV11-2	TRBJ2-7	.	.	TGTGCCAGCAGCTTAGATGGCGGGTCCTCCTACGAGCAGTACTTC	CASSLDGGSSYEQYF
TRBV5-1	TRBJ2-3	few	TRBD2	TGCGCCAGCAGCTTGACTAGCGGGAGGGCGGATACGCAGTATTTT	CASSLTSGRADTQYF
TRBV4-1	TRBJ1-6	few	.	TGCGCCAGCAGCCAACCCCGGGACAAGATGTGGATAAATTCACCCCTCCACTTT	CASSQPRDKMWINSPLHF
TRBV14	TRBJ2-7	.	.	TGTGCCAGCAGCCCACACGGACTGGGCAACTACGAGCAGTACTTC	CASSPHGLGNYEQYF
TRBV2	TRBJ2-3	few	.	TGTGCCAGCAGTGAATTGGTGTGGAGGACTAGCACAGATACGCAGTATTTT	CASSELVWRTSTDTQYF
TRBV14	TRBJ2-3	few	TRBD2	TGTGCCAGCAGACCTAGCGGGAGAAAAACAGATACGCAGTATTTT	CASRPSGRKTDTQYF
TRBV4-1	TRBJ2-7	few	TRBD1	TGCGCCAGCAGCCAAGATCGTGGACAGGGGTGGGACGAGCAGTACTTC	CASSQDRGQGWDEQYF
TRBV7-2	TRBJ2-7	many	TRBD2	TGTGCCAGCAGCTTAGGGCCGGCTGGACTAGCGGGCTACTACGAGCAGTACTTC	CASSLGPAGLAGYYEQYF
TRBV5-4	TRBJ1-4	few	.	TGTGCCAGCAGCCGCGCGATAGAACCGAATGAAAAACTGTTTTTT	CASSRAIEPNEKLFF
TRBV10-1	TRBJ2-1	few	.	TGCGCCAGCAAAGGGGGATTTGGGCGGGAGTCGGTCCATGAGCAGTTCTTC	CASKGGFGRESVHEQFF